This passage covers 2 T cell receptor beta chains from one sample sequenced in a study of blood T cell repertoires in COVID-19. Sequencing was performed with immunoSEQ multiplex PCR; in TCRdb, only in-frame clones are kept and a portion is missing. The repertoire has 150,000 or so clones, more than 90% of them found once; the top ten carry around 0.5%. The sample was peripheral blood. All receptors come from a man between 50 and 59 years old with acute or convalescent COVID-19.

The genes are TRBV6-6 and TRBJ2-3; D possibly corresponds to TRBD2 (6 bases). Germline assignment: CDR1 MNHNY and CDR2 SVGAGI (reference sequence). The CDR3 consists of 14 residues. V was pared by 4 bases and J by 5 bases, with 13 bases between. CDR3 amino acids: CASSWDSQGDTQYF. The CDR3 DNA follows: TGTGCCAGCAGTTGGGACTCCCAGGGAGATACGCAGTATTTT.

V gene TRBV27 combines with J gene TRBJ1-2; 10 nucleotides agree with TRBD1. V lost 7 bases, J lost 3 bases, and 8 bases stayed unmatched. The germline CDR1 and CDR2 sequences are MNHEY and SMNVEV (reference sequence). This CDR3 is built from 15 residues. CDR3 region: CASNAHGQGDYGYTF. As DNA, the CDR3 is TGTGCCAGCAACGCCCACGGACAGGGGGACTATGGCTACACCTTC.